This entry lists 17 T cell receptor beta chains sequenced from one sample in a study of blood T cell repertoires in COVID-19. The repertoire was sequenced with immunoSEQ multiplex PCR; TCRdb's copy has only in-frame clones and lacks some. The sample lists about 410,000 clones, about 91% occurring once. The sequencing sample was made of peripheral blood. All receptors come from a woman aged 40-49 years with COVID-19, enrolled during active disease.

Of note for this clone: Other nucleotide sequences in the sample specify the same CDR3. The gene calls are TRBV29-1 and TRBJ1-1, with D possibly being TRBD1 (6 bases). Trimming stripped 6 bases from V and 1 base from J, with 12 bases between. This CDR3 spans 13 amino acids. CDR1 and CDR2 (germline): SQVTM, ANQGSEA. The CDR3 DNA reads TGCAGCGTCGAGGTACAGGGGAACACTGAAGCTTTCTTT. Amino acids: CSVEVQGNTEAFF.

The V gene is TRBV10-2, the J gene TRBJ1-1; possibly TRBD1 for D (5 bases). The CDR3 totals 13 residues. V lost 11 bases and J lost 5, with 18 bases in between. Germline lookup yields CDR1 WSHSY and CDR2 SAAADI. CDR3 amino acids: CAGQTADGTEAFF. Here the CDR3 DNA reads TGCGCCGGGCAGACAGCCGATGGAACTGAAGCTTTCTTT.

The CDR3 loop is CASSLRARGISGTSSSYEQYF. The CDR3 DNA is TGTGCCAGCAGTTTAAGGGCCCGAGGGATTTCCGGGACATCTAGCTCCTACGAGCAGTACTTC. The chain is built from TRBV27 and TRBJ2-7; perhaps TRBD1 as D (6 bases). CDR1 and CDR2 (germline): MNHEY, SMNVEV (reference sequence). This CDR3 is built from 21 residues. V shed 2 bases and J shed 0 bases, with 29 bases lying between them.

The chain has TRBV7-9 and TRBJ1-2, with a possible D match to TRBD1 (6 bases). Germline assignment: CDR1 SEHNR and CDR2 FQNEAQ (reference sequence). Trimming pared 4 bases from V and 7 bases from J, leaving 19 bases between. CDR3 length: 15 residues. CDR3 DNA: TGTGCCAGCAGCTCGATGATAGGGGGTGAAGTTGGCTACACCTTC. It yields the protein CASSSMIGGEVGYTF. The whole variable domain, remainder taken from reference TRBV7-9 and TRBJ1-2, is DTGVSQNPRHKITKRGQNVTFRCDPISEHNRLYWYRQTLGQGPEFLTYFQNEAQLEKSRLLSDRFSAERPKGSFSTLEIQRTEQGDSAMYLCASSSMIGGEVGYTFGSGTRLTVV.

Only one count was recorded for this clone. The rearrangement joins TRBV7-9 to TRBJ2-3, with 8 bases fitting TRBD2. The CDR3 has 14 residues. Germline V gene sequence: CDR1 SEHNR, CDR2 FQNEAQ (reference sequence). The ends lost 8 bases at V and 4 bases at J; junction bases unmatched: 8. The CDR3 bases are TGTGCCAGCGGAGCGGGGGCCGGGTCAGATACGCAGTATTTT. Translating it yields CASGAGAGSDTQYF.

This rearrangement joins TRBV29-1 to TRBJ1-1; a weak D match, TRBD1 (6 bases). The ends were cut back, 7 bases at V and 1 base at J, with 13 bases in the middle. Per germline, CDR1 SQVTM and CDR2 ANQGSEA. The CDR3 spans 13 residues. CDR3 region: CSAGQGPNTEAFF. The CDR3 bases are TGCAGCGCTGGGCAGGGGCCGAACACTGAAGCTTTCTTT.

The V and J genes are TRBV18 and TRBJ2-3, with 11 positions matching TRBD2. The CDR3 totals 15 residues. Trimming removed 4 bases from V and 4 bases from J; junction bases left unmatched: 4. CDR1 KGHSH and CDR2 LQKENI come from the germline V gene. The CDR3 protein is CASSHSGGAPDTQYF. The CDR3 DNA reads as TGTGCCAGCTCACATAGCGGGGGGGCCCCAGATACGCAGTATTTT.

The genes are TRBV4-3 and TRBJ1-1; 12 nucleotides align to TRBD1. With V trimmed by 4 bases and J by 4 bases, 4 bases remained unmatched. This CDR3 region has 15 residues. Germline V CDR1 and CDR2: LGHNA, YSLEER. The CDR3 nucleotides are TGCGCCAGCAGCCGGGGACAGGGGGCACCCACTGAAGCTTTCTTT. Translating gives CASSRGQGAPTEAFF.

This sequence joins TRBV19 and TRBJ1-1; 7 positions agree with TRBD1. The CDR3 loop spans 14 amino acids. The junction had 5 bases not matched to a gene; V was cut back by 2 bases and J by 5 bases. Looked up from germline, CDR1 is LNHDA and CDR2 is SQIVND (reference sequence). DNA for the CDR3: TGTGCCAGTAGTATAATCCCGACAGGGACTGAAGCTTTCTTT. Translated: CASSIIPTGTEAFF.

This clone appeared once. The chain links TRBV28 to TRBJ2-7; 7 bases fit TRBD1. The V gene end was trimmed by 7 bases and the J gene end by 3 bases; junction bases not matched to a gene: 6. The germline CDR1 and CDR2 sequences are MDHEN and SYDVKM. The CDR3 is 13 residues long. In DNA form, the CDR3 reads TGTGCCAGCAATAGGGGGACAGACTACGAGCAGTACTTC. Amino acids: CASNRGTDYEQYF. The variable domain in full, with the rest retrieved from reference TRBV28 and TRBJ2-7, is DVKVTQSSRYLVKRTGEKVFLECVQDMDHENMFWYRQDPGLGLRLIYFSYDVKMKEKGDIPEGYSVSREKKERFSLILESASTNQTSMYLCASNRGTDYEQYFGPGTRLTVT.

The chain recombines TRBV5-1 with TRBJ2-2; D perhaps matches TRBD1 (6 bases). V lost 3 bases, J lost 0 bases, and 12 bases lay in between. Germline CDR1 SGHRS, CDR2 YFSETQ. The CDR3 has 16 amino acids. This CDR3 reads CASSSAGGANTGELFF. CDR3 sequence (DNA): TGCGCCAGCAGCTCGGCTGGGGGCGCGAACACCGGGGAGCTGTTTTTT.

This clone showed up just a few times. The rearrangement links TRBV19 to TRBJ2-2, with 10 positions matching TRBD1. The V and J ends lost 7 bases and 5 bases, in that order; junction bases with no gene match: 7. This CDR3 comprises 15 residues. In germline, CDR1 is LNHDA, CDR2 SQIVND (reference sequence). CDR3 nucleotide sequence: TGTGCCAGTAAACTGGGGACAGGGGATACCGGGGAGCTGTTTTTT. Protein: CASKLGTGDTGELFF.

This rearrangement joins TRBV6-2 or TRBV6-3 to TRBJ2-1; 8 nucleotides agree with TRBD2. Germline CDR1 reads MNHEY; CDR2 reads SVGEGT. The CDR3 sequence is 19 residues long. V lost 0 bases to trimming and J lost 2 bases; unmatched junction nucleotides: 12. The CDR3 coding sequence is TGTGCCAGCAGTTACTCGGGGGGGAAAGCGGGAGTTACCTACAATGAGCAGTTCTTC. Translated: CASSYSGGKAGVTYNEQFF.

This clone has a single count. The gene calls are TRBV28 and TRBJ2-5, with D possibly being TRBD2 (5 bases). The CDR3 has 13 amino acids. Germline CDR1 MDHEN, CDR2 SYDVKM. V was cut by 5 bases and J by 2 bases, with 9 bases left in between. The CDR3 is CASSRTGQETQYF. The CDR3 DNA follows: TGTGCCAGCAGTCGGACTGGGCAAGAGACCCAGTACTTC. Supplemented by reference TRBV28 and TRBJ2-5, the full variable domain reads DVKVTQSSRYLVKRTGEKVFLECVQDMDHENMFWYRQDPGLGLRLIYFSYDVKMKEKGDIPEGYSVSREKKERFSLILESASTNQTSMYLCASSRTGQETQYFGPGTRLLVL.

V gene TRBV2 combines with J gene TRBJ2-5; 8 bases line up with TRBD1. Unmatched junction bases numbered 7, after V lost 7 bases and J lost 0 bases. The germline CDR1 and CDR2 sequences are SNHLY and FYNNEI. The CDR3 covers 15 residues. CDR3 in amino acids: CASTQGAEYQETQYF. The DNA for the CDR3 is TGTGCCAGCACGCAGGGGGCCGAATACCAAGAGACCCAGTACTTC.

V is TRBV28 and J is TRBJ2-7, with D possibly being TRBD1 (6 bases). Trimming removed 7 bases at V and 2 bases at J, with 15 bases between. The length of the CDR3 is 14 residues. Germline CDR1 and CDR2: MDHEN and SYDVKM. The CDR3 DNA reads TGTGCCAGCACTCCACAGGGTTTTACCTACGAGCAGTACTTC. Translating gives CASTPQGFTYEQYF.

The V and J genes are TRBV4-3 and TRBJ2-1; 8 bases align to TRBD1. The germline CDR1 and CDR2 sequences are LGHNA and YSLEER. The V and J ends lost 0 bases and 1 base, in that order; junction bases with no gene match: 5. There are 17 residues in the CDR3. The CDR3 here is CASSQDRTGRSYNEQFF. Here the CDR3 DNA reads TGCGCCAGCAGCCAAGACAGGACAGGGAGATCCTACAATGAGCAGTTCTTC.